This T cell receptor beta chain was profiled in a study of identical twins. Findings and limits, study-wide: Conclusions were based on cross-sectional statistical analysis, without following the same donors. Low generation-probability sequences were in excess among twin-shared out-of-frame alpha sequences.

TCRdb re-analysed the 5' RACE reads in MiXCR, keeping a single row per CDR3 protein. The sample includes 550,000 to 700,000 distinct CDR3 sequences, approximately 9.6% of them seen just once. The germline CDR1 and CDR2 sequences are MNHEY and SVGEGT. This CDR3 is 14 amino acids long. This clonotype was seen a few times. Its specificity is unknown. The germline gene is not matched at one end of the junction; a read error may be the cause. This same sample was also part of a study on yellow fever vaccine responses in identical twins.

The sequencing input was PBMCs. The rearrangement joins TRBV6-2 or TRBV6-3 to TRBJ2-7, with D unclear. The sequence came from a woman younger than 35 in good health. The CDR3 DNA reads as TGTGCCAGCAGTTCCTCAGCACTCGCCTACGAACAGTACTTC. This gives the protein CASSSSALAYEQYF.